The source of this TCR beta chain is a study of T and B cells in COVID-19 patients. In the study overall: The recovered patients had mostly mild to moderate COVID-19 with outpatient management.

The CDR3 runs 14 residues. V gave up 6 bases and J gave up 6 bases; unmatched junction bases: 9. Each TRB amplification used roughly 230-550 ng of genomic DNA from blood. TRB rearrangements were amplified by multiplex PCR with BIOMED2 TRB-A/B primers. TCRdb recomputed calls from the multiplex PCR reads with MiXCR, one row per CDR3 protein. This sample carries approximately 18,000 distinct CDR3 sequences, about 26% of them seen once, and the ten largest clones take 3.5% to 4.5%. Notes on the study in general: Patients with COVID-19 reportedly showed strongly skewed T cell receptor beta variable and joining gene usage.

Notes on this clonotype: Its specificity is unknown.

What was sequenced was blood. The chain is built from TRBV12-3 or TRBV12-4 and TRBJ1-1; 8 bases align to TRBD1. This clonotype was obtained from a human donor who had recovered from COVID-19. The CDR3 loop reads CASRTTTGGSEAFF. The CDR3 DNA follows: TGTGCCAGCAGGACAACAACAGGGGGTTCTGAAGCTTTCTTT.